This record looks at one TCR beta chain sequence and its context. Its antigen remains unidentified. This sample was taken from a study of T cell repertoires in cytomegalovirus infection. The overall study: Selected CMV epitopes included recently identified HLA-C-restricted ones as well as well-studied HLA-B-restricted ones. It can be stated that public TCR beta signatures indicated CMV infection as well as a matching HLA type. General study results and limits: Ex vivo responses were dominated by HLA-C-restricted CMV-specific TCR beta clonotypes. CMV carriers with the relevant HLA were identified by cumulative public TCR beta family frequency.

TCRdb re-called the reads with MiXCR, one entry per CDR3 protein. The sample includes approximately 1,000,000 distinct CDR3 sequences, around 31% seen only once; the top ten take over 11%. The CDR3 is made up of 14 amino acids. V was shortened by 2 bases and J by 8 bases, with 15 bases between the two germline ends. Germline CDR1 reads SGHVS; CDR2 reads FNYEAQ. Specimen: cultured CD8+ T cells from PBMCs, collected from culture after CMV antigen stimulation. This TCR came from a human donor in good health (CMV status not recorded). Some clones in this sample may be carry-over from other donors' samples. The rearrangement joins TRBV7-6 to TRBJ1-2; D unclear. The CDR3: CASSLYPQMGGYTF. The CDR3 DNA is TGTGCCAGCAGCTTATACCCTCAAATGGGAGGCTACACCTTC.